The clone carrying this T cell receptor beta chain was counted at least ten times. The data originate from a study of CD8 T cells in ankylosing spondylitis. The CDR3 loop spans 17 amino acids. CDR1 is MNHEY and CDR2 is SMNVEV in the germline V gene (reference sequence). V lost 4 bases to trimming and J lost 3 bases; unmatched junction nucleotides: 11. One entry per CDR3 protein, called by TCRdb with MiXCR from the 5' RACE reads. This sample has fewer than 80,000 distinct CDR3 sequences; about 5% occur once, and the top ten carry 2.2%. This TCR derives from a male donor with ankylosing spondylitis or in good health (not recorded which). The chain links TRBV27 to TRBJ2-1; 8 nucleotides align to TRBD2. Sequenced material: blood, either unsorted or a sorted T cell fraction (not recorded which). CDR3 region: CASSSTRRGGLYNEQFF. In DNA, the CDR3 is TGTGCCAGCAGTTCCACCCGACGGGGGGGACTCTACAATGAGCAGTTCTTC.